This T cell receptor (beta chain) was sequenced in a study of blood T cells in healthy people across ages. V was pared by 5 bases and J by 2 bases, with 12 bases of the junction left unmatched. Germline lookup yields CDR1 LGHNA and CDR2 YNFKEQ. The CDR3 runs to 17 residues. The authors ran a second PCR of roughly 6 to 12 cycles using a sample-barcoded 5' primer and a J-beta primer mix. TCRdb called the 5' RACE reads again in MiXCR, with one record for every CDR3 protein. The data show about 730,000 distinct CDR3 sequences, roughly 45% seen once. A few counts support this clonotype. Peripheral blood was drawn, around 9.5 milliliters per donor.

Material for sequencing was blood. The rearrangement uses TRBV4-2 and TRBJ2-3, with 8 bases lining up with TRBD2. This receptor was taken from a woman aged 55-70 years in good health. The DNA for the CDR3 is TGTGCCAGCAGCTCGGCGAGGAGCGGGGGTTTCACAGATACGCAGTATTTT. Its translation is CASSSARSGGFTDTQYF.